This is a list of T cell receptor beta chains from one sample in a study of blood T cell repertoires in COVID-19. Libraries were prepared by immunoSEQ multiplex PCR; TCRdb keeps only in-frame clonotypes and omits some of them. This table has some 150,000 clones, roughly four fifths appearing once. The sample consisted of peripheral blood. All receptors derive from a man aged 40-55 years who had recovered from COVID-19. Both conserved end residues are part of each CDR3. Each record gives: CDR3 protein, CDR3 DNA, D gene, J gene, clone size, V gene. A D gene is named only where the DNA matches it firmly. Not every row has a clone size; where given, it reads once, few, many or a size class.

CDR3: CASSPTGASGTDTQYF; DNA: TGTGCCAGCAGCCCTACTGGGGCTAGCGGGACAGATACGCAGTATTTT; D: TRBD2; J: TRBJ2-3; size: NA; V: TRBV28
CDR3: CASSELRTSGGVETQYF; DNA: TGTGCCAGCAGTGAGCTTCGGACTAGCGGGGGGGTGGAGACCCAGTACTTC; D: TRBD2; J: TRBJ2-5; size: NA; V: TRBV6-1
CDR3: CASSHTSGSYEQYF; DNA: TGCGCCAGCAGCCATACTAGCGGGAGCTACGAGCAGTACTTC; D: TRBD2; J: TRBJ2-7; size: once; V: TRBV4-1
CDR3: CASSPGANTEAFF; DNA: TGTGCCAGCAGTCCAGGGGCGAACACTGAAGCTTTCTTT; D: NA; J: TRBJ1-1; size: once; V: TRBV7-9
CDR3: CASSQGLAGIYEQFF; DNA: TGTGCCAGCAGCCAAGGACTAGCGGGAATTTATGAGCAGTTCTTC; D: TRBD2; J: TRBJ2-1; size: NA; V: TRBV7-3
CDR3: CASSRTSGRSSYEQYF; DNA: TGTGCCAGCAGCCGAACTAGCGGGAGGAGCTCCTACGAGCAGTACTTC; D: TRBD2; J: TRBJ2-7; size: NA; V: TRBV3-1/TRBV3-2
CDR3: CASSLWGRGRKDTQYF; DNA: TGTGCCAGCAGTTTATGGGGCAGGGGGCGTAAAGATACGCAGTATTTT; D: TRBD1; J: TRBJ2-3; size: NA; V: TRBV27
CDR3: CASRPPERGNTIYF; DNA: TGTGCCAGCAGACCTCCTGAGAGGGGAAACACCATATATTTT; D: NA; J: TRBJ1-3; size: NA; V: TRBV3-1/TRBV3-2
CDR3: CASSWGQNTGELFF; DNA: TGTGCCAGCAGCTGGGGACAGAACACCGGGGAGCTGTTTTTT; D: NA; J: TRBJ2-2; size: NA; V: TRBV7-9
CDR3: CASSPGVDTQYF; DNA: TGTGCCAGTAGCCCAGGGGTAGATACGCAGTATTTT; D: NA; J: TRBJ2-3; size: NA; V: TRBV19
CDR3: CASSKNRGRPAFF; DNA: TGTGCCAGCAGCAAAAACAGGGGGCGTCCTGCTTTCTTT; D: TRBD1; J: TRBJ1-1; size: NA; V: TRBV11-2
CDR3: CASHRTVGGGELFF; DNA: TGTGCCAGCCATAGGACTGTGGGCGGTGGGGAGCTGTTTTTT; D: NA; J: TRBJ2-2; size: NA; V: TRBV7-2
CDR3: CASSDSREGEEKLFF; DNA: TGTGCCAGCAGCGACTCCCGGGAGGGCGAGGAGAAACTGTTTTTT; D: NA; J: TRBJ1-4; size: NA; V: TRBV9
CDR3: CASSPPVSDEQFF; DNA: TGTGCCAGCAGCCCCCCTGTCAGCGATGAGCAGTTCTTC; D: NA; J: TRBJ2-1; size: NA; V: TRBV7-3
CDR3: CASSQFEAGGVGEQFF; DNA: TGCGCCAGCAGCCAATTTGAAGCGGGGGGGGTCGGTGAGCAGTTCTTC; D: TRBD2; J: TRBJ2-1; size: NA; V: TRBV4-3
CDR3: CASSPLRDRVAEQFF; DNA: TGTGCCAGCAGCCCACTTCGGGACAGGGTGGCGGAGCAGTTCTTC; D: TRBD1; J: TRBJ2-1; size: NA; V: TRBV6-2/TRBV6-3
CDR3: CASSNRQGNAFF; DNA: TGTGCCAGCAGCAACCGACAGGGCAACGCTTTCTTT; D: TRBD1; J: TRBJ1-1; size: NA; V: TRBV6-2/TRBV6-3
CDR3: CASSQDVQEAFF; DNA: TGTGCCAGCAGCCAAGATGTGCAGGAAGCTTTCTTT; D: NA; J: TRBJ1-1; size: once; V: TRBV3-1/TRBV3-2
CDR3: CASSQDFRGSRRSYNEQFF; DNA: TGCGCCAGCAGCCAAGATTTCAGGGGGTCGCGTCGCTCCTACAATGAGCAGTTCTTC; D: TRBD1; J: TRBJ2-1; size: NA; V: TRBV4-1
CDR3: CSAVQGGAFF; DNA: TGCAGTGCTGTGCAGGGAGGAGCTTTCTTT; D: NA; J: TRBJ1-1; size: NA; V: TRBV20-1
CDR3: CASSYSIYGWNTEAFF; DNA: TGTGCCAGCAGTTACTCGATTTACGGGTGGAACACTGAAGCTTTCTTT; D: NA; J: TRBJ1-1; size: few; V: TRBV6-5
CDR3: CASSPQGQGEGYTF; DNA: TGTGCCAGCTCACCCCAGGGACAGGGAGAGGGCTACACCTTC; D: TRBD1; J: TRBJ1-2; size: NA; V: TRBV18
CDR3: CAAGRRGNSGNTIYF; DNA: TGTGCCGCGGGTCGTCGGGGAAACTCTGGAAACACCATATATTTT; D: NA; J: TRBJ1-3; size: NA; V: TRBV6-5
CDR3: CASSLIGGGQTQYF; DNA: TGTGCCAGCAGCCTCATCGGCGGGGGTCAGACCCAGTACTTC; D: TRBD2; J: TRBJ2-5; size: NA; V: TRBV3-1/TRBV3-2
CDR3: CASSQGADTQYF; DNA: TGTGCCAGCTCCCAGGGTGCAGATACGCAGTATTTT; D: NA; J: TRBJ2-3; size: NA; V: TRBV11-3
CDR3: CASSFPDSAYTQYF; DNA: TGTGCCAGCAGTTTTCCCGACAGTGCATATACGCAGTATTTT; D: NA; J: TRBJ2-3; size: NA; V: TRBV27